Below, one TCR beta chain is given with its context. Its cognate antigen is unknown. The junction shows a germline mismatch at one end, possibly a read error. The protocol was immunoSEQ multiplex PCR, while the TCRdb copy is restricted to in-frame clones and leaves out a portion. The repertoire holds some 60,000 clones, with around 80% as singletons. This entry comes from a study of T cell responses to AZD1222 COVID-19 vaccine. Overall study findings and caveats: Unmutated variant regions are reportedly targeted by nearly half of spike-specific TCRs. Females made up more of the donors, who were largely white British, and clonal diversity may have come out too low.

This CDR3 is built from 13 residues. From germline, CDR1 is SEHNR and CDR2 FQNEAQ (reference sequence). The TCR originated in an adult who received the AZD1222 COVID-19 vaccine. The material was peripheral blood, obtained 28 days after the second AZD1222 dose. The rearrangement links TRBV7-9 to TRBJ2-7, with D maybe TRBD1 (6 bases). The CDR3 loop is CASSLGFGTPSPF. The CDR3 nucleotides are TGTGCCAGCAGCTTGGGATTCGGGACACCTTCTCCCTTC.